The present entry profiles one TCR beta chain with its context. This entry comes from a study of blood T cell repertoires in COVID-19. At the level of the study: Some COVID-19 samples were acute and others convalescent; all came from the United States, Italy and Spain. The cDNA or gDNA used as material had been derived from T cells, B-cell-depleted T cells, or PBMCs.

In the authors' methods: It was from reference gene primer amplification that nucleated cell counts were estimated. Repertoires were generated with immunoSEQ multiplex PCR, while TCRdb's copy carries only in-frame clones and drops some. The DNA gave D and trimming, while V, J and clone size come from that table. This table holds around 89,000 clones, around 88% found once. Deletions cut 3 bases from V and 5 bases from J, with 13 bases between. This CDR3 spans 13 amino acids. The germline V gene has CDR1 SQVTM and CDR2 ANQGSEA. The rearrangement joins TRBV29-1 to TRBJ1-2, with a tentative D call TRBD1 (6 bases). This receptor was identified in a man between 60 and 75 years old with acute or convalescent COVID-19. Sequenced: peripheral blood. CDR3 sequence reads: CSVDLRTDYGYTF. CDR3 nucleotide sequence: TGCAGCGTTGACCTCCGGACAGATTATGGCTACACCTTC.